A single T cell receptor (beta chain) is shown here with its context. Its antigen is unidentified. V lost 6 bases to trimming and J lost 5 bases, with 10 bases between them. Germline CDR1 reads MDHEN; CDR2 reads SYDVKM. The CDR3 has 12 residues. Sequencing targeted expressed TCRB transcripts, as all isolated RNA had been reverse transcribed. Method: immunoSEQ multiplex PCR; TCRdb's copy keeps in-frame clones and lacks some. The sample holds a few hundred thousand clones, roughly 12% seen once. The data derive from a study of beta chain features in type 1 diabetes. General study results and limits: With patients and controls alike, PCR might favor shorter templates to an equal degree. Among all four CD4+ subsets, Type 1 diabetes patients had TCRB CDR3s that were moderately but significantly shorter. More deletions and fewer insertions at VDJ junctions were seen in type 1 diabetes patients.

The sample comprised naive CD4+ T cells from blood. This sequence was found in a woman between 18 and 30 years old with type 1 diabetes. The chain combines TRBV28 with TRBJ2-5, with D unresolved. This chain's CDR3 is CASSIPLETQYF. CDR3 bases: TGTGCCAGCAGCATACCACTGGAGACCCAGTACTTC.